Each of the 10 T cell receptor beta chains below was sequenced from the same sample in a study of cytomegalovirus exposure and HLA in healthy donors. Using immunoSEQ multiplex PCR, the repertoire was profiled, and TCRdb retains in-frame clones only, with some absent. This sample has around 250,000 clones, with 90% found just once. Sequenced sample: PBMCs. The receptors here all came from a woman in her twenties or thirties in good health and CMV-seronegative.

The CDR3 reads CASSLSGTYEQYF. The CDR3 coding sequence is TGTGCCAGCAGTTTAAGCGGAACCTACGAGCAGTACTTC. The chain recombines TRBV28 with TRBJ2-7; a possible D gene is TRBD2 (5 bases). This CDR3 is built from 13 residues. Germline CDR1 is MDHEN and CDR2 is SYDVKM. Between the trimmed V and J ends, which lost 2 bases and 2 bases, there was a span of 7 bases.

The chain combines TRBV19 with TRBJ1-4, with TRBD1 as a possible D gene (6 bases). The CDR3 has 14 amino acids. The V and J ends lost 3 bases and 7 bases respectively, with 12 bases between them. Germline V lookup: CDR1 LNHDA, CDR2 SQIVND (reference sequence). The CDR3 DNA is TGTGCCAGTAGTATCTCAACCAGGGGTGAAAAACTGTTTTTT. Its translation is CASSISTRGEKLFF.

The CDR3 protein is CASSRGPGAYEQYF. The CDR3 region has the DNA TGTGCCAGCAGCCGAGGCCCGGGGGCTTACGAGCAGTACTTC. This rearrangement joins TRBV13 to TRBJ2-7; the D gene could be TRBD1 or TRBD2 (6 bases each). The CDR3 has 14 residues. V lost 5 bases to trimming and J lost 4 bases, with 15 bases between them. Germline V lookup: CDR1 PRHDT, CDR2 FYEKMQ (reference sequence).

This chain connects TRBV14 to TRBJ1-1; D may be TRBD1 (5 bases). CDR3 length: 14 amino acids. CDR1 is SGHDN and CDR2 is FVKESK in the germline V gene. V was clipped by 0 bases and J by 5 bases, with 10 bases between them. CDR3 bases: TGTGCCAGCAGCCAAGATCTGGGGGTTACTGAAGCTTTCTTT. It is translated as CASSQDLGVTEAFF. The variable domain in full, with the rest retrieved from reference TRBV14 and TRBJ1-1, is EAGVTQFPSHSVIEKGQTVTLRCDPISGHDNLYWYRRVMGKEIKFLLHFVKESKQDESGMPNNRFLAERTGGTYSTLKVQPAELEDSGVYFCASSQDLGVTEAFFGQGTRLTVV.

The chain joins TRBV29-1 to TRBJ2-1, with D possibly matching TRBD2 (6 bases). CDR3 size: 14 residues. From germline, CDR1 is SQVTM and CDR2 ANQGSEA. V lost 7 bases to trimming and J lost 5 bases, with 18 bases between them. In DNA form, the CDR3 reads TGCAGCGCGTCCCCGGGACTTCTCAACAATGAGCAGTTCTTC. Protein sequence: CSASPGLLNNEQFF.

The chain has TRBV5-1 and TRBJ2-5, with a tentative D call TRBD1 (5 bases). V lost 1 base, J lost 5 bases, and 15 bases lay in between. The germline gives CDR1 SGHRS, CDR2 YFSETQ. This CDR3 region has 15 residues. The CDR3 bases are TGCGCCAGCAGCTTGCAAGTGGGGCCCGGGGAGACCCAGTACTTC. It encodes CASSLQVGPGETQYF.

This clone turned up a few times. The CDR3 is CASSNRRGEKLFF. The CDR3 DNA reads TGTGCCAGTAGTAACAGGAGAGGTGAAAAACTGTTTTTT. The chain recombines TRBV19 with TRBJ1-4, with a tentative D call TRBD1 (5 bases). There are 13 residues in the CDR3. V lost 4 bases and J 7 bases, leaving 10 bases between the germline ends. Germline V gene lookup returns CDR1 LNHDA and CDR2 SQIVND (reference sequence).

This clone was recorded only once. In DNA form, the CDR3 reads TGTGCCACCCGAGCCGGCGGCTACACCTTC. It codes for CATRAGGYTF. The chain is built from TRBV2 and TRBJ1-2; the D is unclear. CDR3 size: 10 residues. Germline loops: CDR1 SNHLY, CDR2 FYNNEI. Trimming took 10 bases from V and 8 from J, leaving 11 bases between them.

This clone was found once. Other DNA sequences from this sample encode an identical CDR3 as well. The gene calls are TRBV27 and TRBJ2-7; D remains ambiguous. Per germline, CDR1 MNHEY and CDR2 SMNVEV (reference sequence). V lost 5 bases and J lost 1, with 6 bases in between. The CDR3 is 12 residues long. CDR3 sequence reads: CASSPGSYEQYF. DNA of the CDR3: TGTGCCAGCAGTCCCGGATCCTACGAGCAGTACTTC.

The chain recombines TRBV7-2 with TRBJ2-3, with 9 bases fitting TRBD2. Germline loops: CDR1 SGHTA, CDR2 FQGNSA. With 5 bases clipped from V and 0 bases from J, the junction kept 6 bases outside the gene matches. This CDR3 spans 16 amino acids. The CDR3 protein is CASSQLAGVSTDTQYF. For the CDR3, the DNA is TGTGCCAGCAGCCAATTAGCGGGAGTCAGCACAGATACGCAGTATTTT.